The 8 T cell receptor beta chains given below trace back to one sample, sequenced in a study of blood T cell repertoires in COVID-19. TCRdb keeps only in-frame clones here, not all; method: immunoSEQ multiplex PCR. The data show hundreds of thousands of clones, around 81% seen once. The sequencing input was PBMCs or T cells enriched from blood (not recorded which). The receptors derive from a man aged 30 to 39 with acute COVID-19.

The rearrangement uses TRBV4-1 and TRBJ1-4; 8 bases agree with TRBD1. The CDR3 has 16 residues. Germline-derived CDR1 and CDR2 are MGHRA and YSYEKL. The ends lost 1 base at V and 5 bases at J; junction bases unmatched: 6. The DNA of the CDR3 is TGCGCCAGCAGCCAAGCGACAGGGGCGATAAATGAAAAACTGTTTTTT. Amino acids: CASSQATGAINEKLFF.

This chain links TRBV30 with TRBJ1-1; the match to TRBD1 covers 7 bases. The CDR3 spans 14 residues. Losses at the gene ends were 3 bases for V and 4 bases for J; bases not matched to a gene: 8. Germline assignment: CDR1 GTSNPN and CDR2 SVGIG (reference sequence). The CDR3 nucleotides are TGTGCCTGGAGGGGCCCAGGGGGTGGCACTGAAGCTTTCTTT. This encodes CAWRGPGGGTEAFF.

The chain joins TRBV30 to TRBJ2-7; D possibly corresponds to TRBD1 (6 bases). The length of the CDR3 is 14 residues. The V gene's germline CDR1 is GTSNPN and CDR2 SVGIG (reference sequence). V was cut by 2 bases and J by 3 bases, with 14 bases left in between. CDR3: CAWSTTGTIYEQYF. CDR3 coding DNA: TGTGCCTGGAGTACTACCGGGACAATCTACGAGCAGTACTTC.

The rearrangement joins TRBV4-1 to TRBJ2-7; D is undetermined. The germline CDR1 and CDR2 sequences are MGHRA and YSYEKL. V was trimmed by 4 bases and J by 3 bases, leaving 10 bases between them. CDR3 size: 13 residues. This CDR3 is CASSLGTDYEQYF. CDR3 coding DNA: TGCGCCAGCAGCCTCGGTACAGACTACGAGCAGTACTTC.

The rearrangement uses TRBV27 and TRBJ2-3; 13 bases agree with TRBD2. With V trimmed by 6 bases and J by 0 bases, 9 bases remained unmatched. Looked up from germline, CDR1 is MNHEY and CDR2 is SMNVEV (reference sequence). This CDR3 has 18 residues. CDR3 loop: CASRPGRLAGGSTDTQYF. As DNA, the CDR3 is TGTGCCAGCAGGCCAGGCAGACTAGCGGGGGGAAGCACAGATACGCAGTATTTT.

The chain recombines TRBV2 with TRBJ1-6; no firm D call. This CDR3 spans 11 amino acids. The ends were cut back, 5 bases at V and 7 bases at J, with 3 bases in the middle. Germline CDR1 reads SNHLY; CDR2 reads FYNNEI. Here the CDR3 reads CASSPNSPLHF. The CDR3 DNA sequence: TGTGCCAGCAGTCCAAATTCACCCCTCCACTTT.

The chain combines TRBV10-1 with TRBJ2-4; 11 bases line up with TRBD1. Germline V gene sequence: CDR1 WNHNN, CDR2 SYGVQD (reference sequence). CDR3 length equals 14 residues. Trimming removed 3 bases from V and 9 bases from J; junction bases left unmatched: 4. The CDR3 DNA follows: TGCGCCAGCAGTGAAAGGACAGGGGGCACCATTCAGTACTTC. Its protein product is CASSERTGGTIQYF.

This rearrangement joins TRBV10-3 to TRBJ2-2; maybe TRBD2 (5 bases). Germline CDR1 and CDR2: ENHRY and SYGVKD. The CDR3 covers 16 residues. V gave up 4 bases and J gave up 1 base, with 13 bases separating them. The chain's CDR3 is CAISASDSLNTGELFF. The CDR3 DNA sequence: TGTGCCATCAGTGCGTCGGACTCTCTGAACACCGGGGAGCTGTTTTTT.